The T cell receptor (beta chain) described here comes from a study of blood T cell repertoires in COVID-19. Background on the study: COVID-19 samples, acute and convalescent, were from the United States, Italy and Spain. PBMCs, B-cell-depleted T cells, or T cells were the source of the cDNA or gDNA that made up the material.

In the original processing: Amplification from reference gene primers served as the basis for estimated nucleated cell counts. TCRdb's table, derived via immunoSEQ multiplex PCR, lists solely in-frame clones and lacks some. That table supplies the V and J calls and clone size; D and trimming were determined from the DNA. The data show over 100,000 clones, with roughly 79% seen just once and roughly a tenth held by the top ten. A few counts support this clone. CDR1 is MDHEN and CDR2 is SYDVKM in the germline V gene. Trimming stripped 6 bases from V and 4 bases from J, with 10 bases between. This CDR3 is 12 amino acids long.

The TCR originated in a human donor in a cohort sampled during active COVID-19. The specimen sequenced was peripheral blood. The chain employs TRBV28 and TRBJ2-7; D remains ambiguous. CDR3 region: CASRTTPYEQYF. CDR3 nucleotides: TGTGCCAGCAGAACGACTCCTTACGAGCAGTACTTC.